Below are 30 T cell receptor beta chains sequenced from a single sample in a study of T cells in localized non-small cell lung cancer. This table comes from immunoSEQ multiplex PCR, and its TCRdb copy is limited to in-frame clones, with some not included. The profile covers roughly 71,000 clones, with 70% to 90% appearing a single time and 21% taken by the ten largest. The specimen comprised peripheral blood, sampled before any cancer treatment. The source is a male donor aged 60 or over with stage III squamous cell lung carcinoma.

The rearrangement uses TRBV19 and TRBJ1-6, with D perhaps matching TRBD1 (6 bases). V lost 4 bases and J 7 bases, leaving 17 bases between the germline ends. Germline loops: CDR1 LNHDA, CDR2 SQIVND (reference sequence). The CDR3 runs 16 residues. The CDR3 nucleotides read TGTGCCAGTAGTACAGGGGCGACTGGGGGGAATTCACCCCTCCACTTT. It translates to CASSTGATGGNSPLHF.

The V and J genes are TRBV29-1 and TRBJ1-2; 11 bases align to TRBD1. This CDR3 is built from 18 residues. Germline lookup yields CDR1 SQVTM and CDR2 ANQGSEA. J lost 6 bases, V lost 2 bases, and 17 bases had no gene match. The CDR3 DNA reads TGCAGCGTTGAATTGGGACAGGGGGTTCAGTGGGAACGGGATGGCTACACCTTC. This translates into CSVELGQGVQWERDGYTF.

J is TRBJ2-2 and V is TRBV15; tentative D call: TRBD1 (5 bases). The CDR3 is 15 amino acids. The V gene lost 3 bases and the J gene lost 7 bases, with 15 bases spanning the gap. Germline CDR1 is LNHNV and CDR2 is YYDKDF (reference sequence). The CDR3 loop is CATSSFPGFSGELFF. In DNA, the CDR3 is TGTGCCACCAGCAGCTTCCCAGGGTTCAGCGGGGAGCTGTTTTTT.

The V gene is TRBV6-5, the J gene TRBJ1-6, with 7 bases identical to TRBD1. The length of the CDR3 is 14 residues. CDR1 and CDR2 from the germline V gene are MNHEY and SVGAGI. Trimming removed 6 bases from V and 10 bases from J; junction bases left unmatched: 9. As DNA, the CDR3 is TGTGCCAGCAGACCGACAGGGCCGGGGTCACCCCTCCACTTT. Translation gives CASRPTGPGSPLHF.

The chain recombines TRBV5-1 with TRBJ2-5; tentative D call: TRBD2 (5 bases). Trimming removed 4 bases from V and 7 bases from J, with 17 bases in between. CDR1 is SGHRS, CDR2 YFSETQ, per germline. CDR3 length: 14 amino acids. This CDR3 is CASSPQEGAGTQYF. CDR3 nucleotides: TGCGCCAGCAGCCCCCAAGAGGGCGCCGGGACCCAGTACTTC.

The chain carries TRBV28 and TRBJ1-5; D unclear. Germline V CDR1 and CDR2: MDHEN, SYDVKM. The V and J ends lost 11 bases and 0 bases respectively, with 5 bases between them. This CDR3 has 11 residues. In nucleotides, the CDR3 is TGTGCCGTTGGTAGCAATCAGCCCCAGCATTTT. This codes for CAVGSNQPQHF.

The chain joins TRBV5-6 to TRBJ1-2; possible D gene TRBD1, 5 bases. There are 15 residues in the CDR3. Germline values: CDR1 SGHDT, CDR2 YYEEEE. V gave up 1 base and J gave up 8 bases, with 18 bases separating them. The CDR3 here is CASSLSAGMLSGYTF. DNA for the CDR3: TGTGCCAGCAGCTTGTCCGCAGGGATGCTCTCGGGCTACACCTTC.

V and J are TRBV4-2 and TRBJ2-1; 9 bases are a match to TRBD2. J was trimmed by 3 bases and V by 1 base; bases with no gene match: 7. Germline CDR1 reads LGHNA; CDR2 reads YNFKEQ. This CDR3 has 17 amino acids. The CDR3 sequence is CASSQGGGGAIYNEQFF. CDR3 bases: TGTGCCAGCAGCCAAGGCGGCGGGGGGGCCATCTACAATGAGCAGTTCTTC.

This chain joins TRBV14 and TRBJ2-3; D might be TRBD2 (6 bases). V was pared by 0 bases and J by 2 bases, with 12 bases between. CDR1 is SGHDN, CDR2 FVKESK, per germline. The CDR3 totals 16 residues. The DNA for the CDR3 is TGTGCCAGCAGCCAAGATAGCGGATTTTACACAGATACGCAGTATTTT. Protein product: CASSQDSGFYTDTQYF.

This clone came up a few times. The chain carries TRBV9 and TRBJ2-3, with 10 nucleotides matching TRBD2. V shed 3 bases and J 3 bases; nucleotides not matched to a gene: 10. The CDR3 consists of 17 residues. CDR1 is SGDLS and CDR2 is YYNGEE in the germline V gene. The CDR3 nucleotides are TGTGCCAGCAGCGGAGGACTTAGCGGGGGGCGTACAGATACGCAGTATTTT. Translation: CASSGGLSGGRTDTQYF.

The chain is built from TRBV6-4 and TRBJ1-2, with 9 bases aligning to TRBD1. V lost 0 bases and J lost 7; bases outside the gene matches: 9. This CDR3 has 16 residues. Germline assignment: CDR1 MRHNA and CDR2 SNTAGT. CDR3 DNA sequence: TGTGCCAGCAGTGACTCGTTCCGGGACAGGGATGCTGGCTACACCTTC. It encodes CASSDSFRDRDAGYTF.

The chain employs TRBV19 and TRBJ1-1, with a weak D call TRBD1 (6 bases). The CDR3 spans 15 residues. CDR1 is LNHDA, CDR2 SQIVND, per germline (reference sequence). Trimming removed 3 bases at V and 4 bases at J, with 15 bases between. In DNA, the CDR3 is TGTGCCAGTAGTATCGGGGGCCCGGGCGGCACTGAAGCTTTCTTT. As protein: CASSIGGPGGTEAFF.

This clone was recorded at least ten times. This chain connects TRBV7-9 to TRBJ2-1, with 8 bases fitting TRBD1. CDR1 and CDR2 from the germline V gene are SEHNR and FQNEAQ (reference sequence). V lost 1 base and J lost 7; bases outside the gene matches: 3. This CDR3 region has 14 residues. Written as DNA, the CDR3 is TGTGCCAGCAGCTTAGGGAGGACAGGGAATGAGCAGTTCTTC. It is translated as CASSLGRTGNEQFF.

The chain links TRBV6-1 to TRBJ2-7, with 7 nucleotides matching TRBD1. The V segment lost 4 bases and the J segment 3 bases; nucleotides outside the gene matches: 9. Germline-derived CDR1 and CDR2 are MNHNS and SASEGT. The CDR3 loop spans 15 amino acids. The CDR3 bases are TGTGCCAGCAGTGTTAGGGGGCTTCGCTTCTACGAGCAGTACGTC. Its translation: CASSVRGLRFYEQYV.

The chain recombines TRBV5-1 with TRBJ2-2; 7 bases agree with TRBD1. V lost 1 base to trimming and J lost 1 base; unmatched junction nucleotides: 4. The CDR3 is made up of 16 amino acids. Germline-derived CDR1 and CDR2 are SGHRS and YFSETQ. DNA of the CDR3: TGCGCCAGCAGCTTGATGGACAGGCGGAACACCGGGGAGCTGTTTTTT. As protein: CASSLMDRRNTGELFF.

The chain joins TRBV9 to TRBJ2-6, with D unresolved. This CDR3 has 17 residues. Germline lookup yields CDR1 SGDLS and CDR2 YYNGEE. Trimming cost V 1 base and J 1 base, with 12 bases left between them. The CDR3 protein is CASSVSGRNSGANVLTF. DNA for the CDR3: TGTGCCAGCAGCGTATCTGGGCGGAATTCTGGGGCCAACGTCCTGACTTTC.

The rearrangement joins TRBV6-1 to TRBJ2-1; D is possibly TRBD1 (6 bases). The CDR3 runs 14 residues. Germline CDR1 and CDR2: MNHNS and SASEGT. V was trimmed by 5 bases and J by 4 bases, leaving 12 bases between them. The CDR3 region has the DNA TGTGCCAGCAGTAAACGGGACACGTACAATGAGCAGTTCTTC. As protein: CASSKRDTYNEQFF.

This chain connects TRBV11-2 to TRBJ2-1; D tentatively fits TRBD1 or TRBD2 (5 bases each). This CDR3 comprises 15 residues. V lost 6 bases and J lost 7, with 19 bases in between. The germline gives CDR1 SGHAT, CDR2 FQNNGV. CDR3 residues: CASRIAGTQKNEQFF. CDR3 in DNA: TGTGCCAGCAGGATAGCCGGGACCCAAAAAAATGAGCAGTTCTTC.

This clone appeared many times. This chain connects TRBV30 to TRBJ2-2; D call uncertain. Deletions cut 0 bases from V and 4 bases from J, with 9 bases between. This CDR3 contains 14 residues. Germline CDR1 is GTSNPN and CDR2 is SVGIG (reference sequence). As DNA, the CDR3 is TGTGCCTGGAGTGTTGGATACCGCACCGGGGAGCTGTTTTTT. Amino acids: CAWSVGYRTGELFF. The whole variable domain, filled in from reference TRBV30 and TRBJ2-2, reads SQTIHQWPATLVQPVGSPLSLECTVEGTSNPNLYWYRQAAGRGLQLLFYSVGIGQISSEVPQNLSASRPQDRQFILSSKKLLLSDSGFYLCAWSVGYRTGELFFGEGSRLTVL.

The J gene is TRBJ1-5, the V gene TRBV6-1, with D tentatively TRBD1 (5 bases). Germline CDR1 and CDR2: MNHNS and SASEGT. Deletions cut 4 bases from V and 2 bases from J, with 18 bases between. CDR3 size: 17 residues. The CDR3 is CASSAGTSYRGNQPQHF. The CDR3 DNA reads TGTGCCAGCAGTGCGGGGACTTCTTACAGAGGCAATCAGCCCCAGCATTTT.

The rearrangement uses TRBV6-5 and TRBJ2-2; no clear D gene. CDR3 length equals 14 residues. The V and J ends lost 6 bases and 3 bases respectively, with 11 bases between them. CDR1 MNHEY and CDR2 SVGAGI come from the germline V gene. The CDR3 loop is CASRLDTYTGELFF. Here the CDR3 DNA reads TGTGCCAGCAGACTCGACACTTACACCGGGGAGCTGTTTTTT.

This clone was observed a handful of times. In the same sample, other DNA sequences code for this CDR3. The V call is TRBV19, the J call TRBJ1-1; D gene uncertain. V lost 3 bases and J 5 bases, leaving 10 bases between the germline ends. The CDR3 covers 13 residues. Germline-derived CDR1 and CDR2 are LNHDA and SQIVND (reference sequence). This CDR3 reads CASSMRIGTEAFF. CDR3 nucleotide sequence: TGTGCCAGTAGTATGAGGATAGGAACTGAAGCTTTCTTT.

In this sample, this clone turned up a few times. This sequence joins TRBV10-3 and TRBJ1-1, with D possibly TRBD1 on 6 matching bases. V gave up 11 bases and J gave up 1 base, with 11 bases separating them. The length of the CDR3 is 12 residues. In germline, CDR1 is ENHRY, CDR2 SYGVKD. In nucleotides, the CDR3 is TGTGCCGGGAGGGGACAGAACACTGAAGCTTTCTTT. It is translated as CAGRGQNTEAFF.

This clone was seen only once. This chain uses TRBV30 with TRBJ1-2; D ambiguous. CDR3 length: 11 amino acids. Germline V gene sequence: CDR1 GTSNPN, CDR2 SVGIG (reference sequence). V gave up 1 base and J gave up 10 bases, with 10 bases separating them. Here the CDR3 DNA reads TGTGCCTGGAGTGCCCGCCCGTACTACACCTTC. Protein product: CAWSARPYYTF.

The V call is TRBV7-7, the J call TRBJ2-2; tentative D call: TRBD2 (6 bases). V was cut by 3 bases and J by 4 bases, with 15 bases left in between. The germline CDR1 and CDR2 sequences are SSHAT and FNYEAQ (reference sequence). CDR3 length equals 16 residues. CDR3 DNA sequence: TGTGCCAGCAGCTTCGGGGGAAGCACTTTCACCGGGGAGCTGTTTTTT. Translation: CASSFGGSTFTGELFF.

This clone has just a few counts. The chain uses TRBV7-9 and TRBJ1-2; D is ambiguous. Deletions cut 1 base from V and 2 bases from J, with 2 bases between. The CDR3 length is 12 residues. Germline loops: CDR1 SEHNR, CDR2 FQNEAQ (reference sequence). The CDR3 reads CASSLENYGYTF. In nucleotides, the CDR3 is TGTGCCAGCAGCTTAGAAAACTATGGCTACACCTTC.

The V gene is TRBV13, the J gene TRBJ1-2; 7 bases are shared with TRBD1. Germline V gives CDR1 PRHDT, CDR2 FYEKMQ (reference sequence). This CDR3 contains 13 residues. V was clipped by 3 bases and J by 7 bases; unmatched bases: 5. The CDR3 DNA sequence: TGTGCCAGCAGCTTCGACAGGGTGCTTGGCTACACCTTC. Protein: CASSFDRVLGYTF.

The chain joins TRBV27 to TRBJ1-1; D possibly corresponds to TRBD1 (6 bases). V was cut by 6 bases and J by 5 bases, with 13 bases left in between. CDR3 length: 13 residues. Germline CDR1 is MNHEY and CDR2 is SMNVEV (reference sequence). The DNA for the CDR3 is TGTGCCAGCAGAGTACAGGGAGAAACTGAAGCTTTCTTT. This sequence encodes CASRVQGETEAFF.

The rearrangement joins TRBV6-1 to TRBJ2-5; TRBD2 might be the D (6 bases). CDR3 length: 10 amino acids. The V end was cut by 11 bases, the J end by 4 bases, with 8 bases between. Germline V gene sequence: CDR1 MNHNS, CDR2 SASEGT. The DNA for the CDR3 is TGTGCCGGGGGACTAGAGACCCAGTACTTC. As protein: CAGGLETQYF.

This sequence joins TRBV7-9 and TRBJ1-3; 7 bases agree with TRBD1. Per the germline V gene, CDR1 is SEHNR and CDR2 is FQNEAQ (reference sequence). The V gene end was trimmed by 10 bases and the J gene end by 4 bases; junction bases not matched to a gene: 16. This CDR3 is 16 amino acids long. Here the CDR3 DNA reads TGTGCCACCTCCAGCGGGGGGCAGGGGGACGGAAACACCATATATTTT. Its translation: CATSSGGQGDGNTIYF.